This T cell receptor beta chain was retrieved from a study of immune cell composition in non-small cell lung cancer. Here immunoSEQ multiplex PCR was the method, and the copy in TCRdb shows in-frame clones only, minus some. The data show around 3,000 clones, 60% to 85% seen once. To note about this clone: Antigen unknown.

The germline CDR1 and CDR2 sequences are SGDLS and YYNGEE. With 0 bases clipped from V and 6 bases from J, the junction kept 11 bases outside the gene matches. There are 17 residues in the CDR3. Study outcomes and limitations: Squamous carcinomas (roughly 80%) more often had tumour-associated clones >0.5% than adenocarcinomas (roughly 35%).

The chain is built from TRBV9 and TRBJ2-3, with TRBD2 matching over 9 bases. This sequence originates from a human donor with non-small cell lung cancer. The sample consisted of lung tumor tissue. CDR3 nucleotides: TGTGCCAGCAGCGTAGACCCCGGGCTAGCGGGGAGGGATACGCAGTATTTT. Translated: CASSVDPGLAGRDTQYF.